This entry lists 21 T cell receptor beta chains sequenced from one sample in a study of CD8+CD57+ T cells in acquired aplastic anemia. According to the study, genomic DNA was the template for TCR beta VDJ and CDR3 profiling. TCRdb itself ran the reads through MiXCR, one entry per CDR3 protein. This repertoire shows 100,000 to 150,000 distinct CDR3 sequences, around 46% found once; its top ten account for about 2.5%. The specimen was sorted CD4+, CD8+, or CD8+CD57+ T cells (not recorded which) from PBMCs. Every receptor here comes from a human donor in good health, serving as a control.

This clonotype was counted many times. The CDR3 nucleotides are TGTGCTAGTGCCCTGAACACTGAAGCTTTCTTT. Translation: CASALNTEAFF. This rearrangement joins TRBV12-5 to TRBJ1-1, with D uncertain. In germline, CDR1 is LGHNT, CDR2 FRNRAP. The CDR3 contains 11 residues. V gave up 7 bases and J gave up 0 bases, with 3 bases separating them.

This clonotype was counted a few times. This chain joins TRBV25-1 and TRBJ1-2; tentative D call: TRBD1 (6 bases). The ends were cut back, 3 bases at V and 4 bases at J, with 15 bases in the middle. Germline V CDR1 and CDR2: MGHDK, SYGVNS. The CDR3 totals 15 residues. The CDR3 DNA reads as TGTGCCAGCAGTGAGCGGGACATCCTCGGCTATGGCTACACCTTC. It encodes CASSERDILGYGYTF.

This sequence joins TRBV2 and TRBJ2-7, with TRBD1 identical over 9 bases. This CDR3 region has 15 residues. V was clipped by 8 bases and J by 1 base; unmatched bases: 9. Germline lookup yields CDR1 SNHLY and CDR2 FYNNEI. The CDR3 spells CASRYRTGVSYEQYF. The CDR3 DNA is TGTGCCAGCCGGTACCGGACAGGGGTATCCTACGAGCAGTACTTC.

The gene calls are TRBV10-3 and TRBJ2-7, with TRBD2 matching 13 bases. CDR3 size: 16 residues. Per the germline V gene, CDR1 is ENHRY and CDR2 is SYGVKD. Germline trimming cut 4 bases from V and 3 bases from J; bases unmatched to any gene: 6. The CDR3 protein is CAISALLAGGHYEQYF. CDR3 DNA: TGTGCCATCAGTGCCCTACTAGCGGGGGGGCACTACGAGCAGTACTTC.

A remark on this clonotype: Compared with germline, one end of the junction differs, possibly owing to a read error. This sequence joins TRBV20-1 and TRBJ2-3; D is ambiguous. The CDR3 is 15 amino acids. Germline values: CDR1 DFQATT, CDR2 SNEGSKA (reference sequence). CDR3 protein: CGANFFSVSADTQYF. The CDR3 bases are TGCGGTGCTAATTTTTTTTCAGTGAGCGCAGATACGCAGTATTTT.

This clonotype appeared many times. The rearrangement uses TRBV7-2 and TRBJ1-3, with unresolved D. The V end was cut by 2 bases, the J end by 0 bases, with 17 bases between. CDR1 is SGHTA and CDR2 is FQGNSA in the germline V gene. The length of the CDR3 is 18 residues. The CDR3: CASSLRRTGFGSGNTIYF. The CDR3 bases are TGTGCCAGCAGCTTACGGCGTACGGGGTTCGGCTCTGGAAACACCATATATTTT.

The CDR3 nucleotides are TGTGCCAGCAGCGTTAGGGGCGGGGTTGGCCAAGAGACCCAGTACTTC. Residues: CASSVRGGVGQETQYF. This chain joins TRBV19 and TRBJ2-5; perhaps TRBD2 as D (6 bases). This CDR3 spans 16 amino acids. Germline V lookup: CDR1 LNHDA, CDR2 SQIVND (reference sequence). Trimming left V 9 bases short and J 1 base short, with 21 bases between. Based on the CDR3 plus reference TRBV19 and TRBJ2-5, the full variable domain is DGGITQSPKYLFRKEGQNVTLSCEQNLNHDAMYWYRQDPGQGLRLIYYSQIVNDFQKGDIAEGYSVSREKKESFPLTVTSAQKNPTAFYLCASSVRGGVGQETQYFGPGTRLLVL.

This clonotype was recorded a few times. J is TRBJ2-7 and V is TRBV7-8; D may match TRBD1 or TRBD2 (5 bases each). V was trimmed by 5 bases and J by 2 bases, leaving 10 bases between them. Germline V gene data show CDR1 as SGHVS and CDR2 as FQNEAQ. The CDR3 is made up of 13 amino acids. CDR3 sequence (DNA): TGTGCCAGCAGCCCCGAGGGGACCTACGAGCAGTACTTC. The encoded protein is CASSPEGTYEQYF.

The gene calls are TRBV7-2 and TRBJ2-3; no clear D gene. CDR1 is SGHTA and CDR2 is FQGNSA in the germline V gene. Trimming took 5 bases from V and 2 from J, leaving 5 bases between them. The CDR3 extends over 12 amino acids. The CDR3 protein is CASSAPTDTQYF. In nucleotides, the CDR3 is TGTGCCAGCAGCGCGCCCACAGATACGCAGTATTTT.

This clonotype was detected only once. The chain links TRBV25-1 to TRBJ2-3; the D gene is possibly TRBD2 (5 bases). Germline assignment: CDR1 MGHDK and CDR2 SYGVNS. V shed 5 bases and J shed 0 bases, with 18 bases lying between them. This CDR3 is built from 17 residues. The CDR3 DNA reads as TGTGCCAGCAGTTTGACCCTAGCTGGAACCAGCACAGATACGCAGTATTTT. Translating it yields CASSLTLAGTSTDTQYF.

The chain employs TRBV25-1 and TRBJ1-2; no clear D gene. The CDR3 is 13 amino acids. CDR1 is MGHDK and CDR2 is SYGVNS in the germline V gene. Trimming removed 2 bases from V and 1 base from J, with 5 bases in between. DNA for the CDR3: TGTGCCAGCAGTGAAACCCTTAACTATGGCTACACCTTC. Amino acids: CASSETLNYGYTF.

This chain links TRBV15 with TRBJ1-2; 7 bases map to TRBD1. CDR3 length: 14 residues. Germline CDR1 is LNHNV and CDR2 is YYDKDF (reference sequence). The V segment lost 3 bases and the J segment 8 bases; nucleotides outside the gene matches: 9. In DNA form, the CDR3 reads TGTGCCACCAGCAGTCCCGACAGGGTCTACGGCTACACCTTC. Translation: CATSSPDRVYGYTF.

V is TRBV20-1 and J is TRBJ1-5; D is ambiguous. Germline V gene data show CDR1 as DFQATT and CDR2 as SNEGSKA (reference sequence). Trimming pared 1 base from V and 3 bases from J, leaving 13 bases between. The CDR3 is made up of 15 amino acids. Written as DNA, the CDR3 is TGCAGTGCTAGAGGACTGACGGCCCACAATCAGCCCCAGCATTTT. Protein: CSARGLTAHNQPQHF.

The rearrangement links TRBV20-1 to TRBJ2-5; D uncertain. Germline V gene data show CDR1 as DFQATT and CDR2 as SNEGSKA (reference sequence). V was shortened by 6 bases and J by 3 bases, with 11 bases between the two germline ends. The CDR3 has 12 residues. CDR3 bases: TGCAGTGCCCCGAGGTCAGAAGAGACCCAGTACTTC. Translating gives CSAPRSEETQYF.

This chain uses TRBV7-7 with TRBJ2-7, with TRBD2 matching 16 bases. This CDR3 contains 16 residues. CDR1 and CDR2 from the germline V gene are SSHAT and FNYEAQ (reference sequence). The junction had 6 bases not matched to a gene; V was cut back by 4 bases and J by 6 bases. Written as DNA, the CDR3 is TGTGCCAGCAGCTGGCCGGGACTAGCGGGGGGGCGCGAGCAGTACTTC. Translated: CASSWPGLAGGREQYF. Drawing the rest from reference TRBV7-7 and TRBJ2-7, the complete variable domain is GAGVSQSPRYKVTKRGQDVTLRCDPISSHATLYWYQQALGQGPEFLTYFNYEAQPDKSGLPSDRFSAERPEGSISTLTIQRTEQRDSAMYRCASSWPGLAGGREQYFGPGTRLTVT.

The rearrangement joins TRBV19 to TRBJ1-5; maybe TRBD1 (6 bases). The ends were cut back, 11 bases at V and 0 bases at J, with 17 bases in the middle. The CDR3 runs to 15 residues. The germline gives CDR1 LNHDA, CDR2 SQIVND (reference sequence). CDR3 amino acids: CASKGGTTSNQPQHF. CDR3 bases: TGTGCCTCAAAGGGGGGGACTACTAGCAATCAGCCCCAGCATTTT. Variable domain in full (rest from reference TRBV19 and TRBJ1-5): DGGITQSPKYLFRKEGQNVTLSCEQNLNHDAMYWYRQDPGQGLRLIYYSQIVNDFQKGDIAEGYSVSREKKESFPLTVTSAQKNPTAFYLCASKGGTTSNQPQHFGDGTRLSIL.

In its sample, this clonotype was seen once. The chain links TRBV9 to TRBJ2-7; D uncertain. The germline gives CDR1 SGDLS, CDR2 YYNGEE. This CDR3 comprises 12 residues. Trimming removed 5 bases from V and 6 bases from J, with 12 bases in between. The CDR3 sequence: CASSGVRSEQYF. The DNA of the CDR3 is TGTGCCAGCAGTGGGGTCCGGAGCGAGCAGTACTTC.

This clonotype was detected ten times or more. The chain uses TRBV5-1 and TRBJ2-1; a possible D gene is TRBD2 (6 bases). CDR1 and CDR2 from the germline V gene are SGHRS and YFSETQ. The V and J ends lost 4 bases and 7 bases respectively, with 21 bases between them. CDR3 length equals 16 residues. The CDR3 region is CASSPRQLDGGNEQFF. CDR3 nucleotide sequence: TGCGCCAGCAGCCCCCGCCAGCTGGATGGGGGGAATGAGCAGTTCTTC.

A word on this clonotype: A clone one base away is much larger, so this may be a read error. V is TRBV3-1 and J is TRBJ2-1; TRBD2 matches 8 bases. Germline values: CDR1 LGHDT, CDR2 YNNKEL (reference sequence). The CDR3 consists of 15 residues. The CDR3 region is CASSQDSGVWNEQLF. The CDR3 DNA follows: TGTGCCAGCAGCCAAGATAGCGGGGTGTGGAATGAGCAGCTCTTC.

This clonotype appeared a few times. A much larger clone sits a single nucleotide away, making a read error possible. The chain links TRBV5-1 to TRBJ2-5, with D possibly TRBD1 on 5 matching bases. Germline V gene lookup returns CDR1 SGHRS and CDR2 YFSETQ. V shed 4 bases and J shed 4 bases, with 26 bases lying between them. The length of the CDR3 is 18 residues. CDR3 bases: TGCGCCAGCAGCCCGGGCACGGCAGGGAAAGGGTTGGGAGAGACCCAGTACTTC. Residues: CASSPGTAGKGLGETQYF.

The CDR3: CAISERDPTGEGSYNEQFF. In nucleotides, the CDR3 is TGTGCCATCAGTGAAAGAGATCCCACGGGGGAGGGCTCCTACAATGAGCAGTTCTTC. The chain joins TRBV10-3 to TRBJ2-1; 7 bases map to TRBD2. This CDR3 is built from 19 residues. The V gene's germline CDR1 is ENHRY and CDR2 SYGVKD. Trimming cost V 3 bases and J 0 bases; bases outside gene matches: 14.